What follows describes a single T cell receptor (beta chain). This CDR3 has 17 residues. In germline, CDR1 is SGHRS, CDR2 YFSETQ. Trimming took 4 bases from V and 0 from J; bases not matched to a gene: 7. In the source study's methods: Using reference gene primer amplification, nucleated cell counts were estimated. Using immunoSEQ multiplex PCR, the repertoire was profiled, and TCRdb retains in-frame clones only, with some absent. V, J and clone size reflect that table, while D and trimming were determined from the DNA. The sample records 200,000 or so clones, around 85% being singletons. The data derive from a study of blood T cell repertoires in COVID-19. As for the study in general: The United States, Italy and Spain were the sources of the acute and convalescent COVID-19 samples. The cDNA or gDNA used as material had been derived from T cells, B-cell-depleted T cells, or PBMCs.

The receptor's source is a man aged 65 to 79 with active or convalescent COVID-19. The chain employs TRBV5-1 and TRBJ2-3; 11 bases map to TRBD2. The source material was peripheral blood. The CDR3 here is CASSPGTSGSSTDTQYF. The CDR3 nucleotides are TGCGCCAGCAGCCCTGGGACTAGCGGTTCTAGCACAGATACGCAGTATTTT.